What follows describes a single T cell receptor (beta chain). These data come from a study of cytomegalovirus exposure and HLA in healthy donors. The CDR3 has 14 amino acids. The ends lost 3 bases at V and 5 bases at J; junction bases unmatched: 4. Germline loops: CDR1 LGHNA, CDR2 YSLEER. A multiplex PCR was run with 60 Vbeta primers and 13 Jbeta primers. Method: immunoSEQ multiplex PCR; TCRdb's copy keeps in-frame clones and lacks some. The sample has some 100,000 clones; approximately 68% are singletons. This chain connects TRBV4-3 to TRBJ1-2, with 9 bases that match TRBD1. The specimen sequenced was PBMCs. The clonotype comes from a young woman in good health and CMV-seropositive. The CDR3 nucleotides read TGCGCCAGCAGCCAGACAGGGGGGAAGTATGGCTACACCTTC. Translated: CASSQTGGKYGYTF.